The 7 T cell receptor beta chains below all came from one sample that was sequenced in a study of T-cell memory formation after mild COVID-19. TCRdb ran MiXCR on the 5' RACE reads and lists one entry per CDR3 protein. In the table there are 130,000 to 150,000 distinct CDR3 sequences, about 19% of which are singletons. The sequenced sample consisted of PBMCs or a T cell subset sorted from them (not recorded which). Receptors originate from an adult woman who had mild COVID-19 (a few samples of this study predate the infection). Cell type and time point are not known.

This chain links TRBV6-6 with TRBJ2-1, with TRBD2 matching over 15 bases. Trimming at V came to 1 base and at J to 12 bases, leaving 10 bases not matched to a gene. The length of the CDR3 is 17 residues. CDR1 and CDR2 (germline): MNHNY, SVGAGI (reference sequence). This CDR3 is CASSYFAGTSGGPTQFF. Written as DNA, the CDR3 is TGTGCCAGCAGTTACTTCGCCGGGACTAGCGGGGGGCCTACGCAGTTCTTC.

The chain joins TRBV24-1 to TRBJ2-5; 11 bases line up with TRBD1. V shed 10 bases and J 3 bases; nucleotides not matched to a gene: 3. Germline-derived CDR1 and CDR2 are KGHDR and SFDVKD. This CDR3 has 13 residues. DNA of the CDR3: TGTGCCACTGGACAGGGGGCGAAAGAGACCCAGTACTTC. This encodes CATGQGAKETQYF.

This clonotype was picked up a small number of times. The CDR3 loop is CSAREGNTIYF. Written as DNA, the CDR3 is TGCAGTGCTAGGGAGGGAAACACCATATATTTT. V and J are TRBV20-1 and TRBJ1-3; no definite D call. The CDR3 covers 11 residues. Germline loops: CDR1 DFQATT, CDR2 SNEGSKA (reference sequence). V was clipped by 3 bases and J by 4 bases, with 4 bases between them.

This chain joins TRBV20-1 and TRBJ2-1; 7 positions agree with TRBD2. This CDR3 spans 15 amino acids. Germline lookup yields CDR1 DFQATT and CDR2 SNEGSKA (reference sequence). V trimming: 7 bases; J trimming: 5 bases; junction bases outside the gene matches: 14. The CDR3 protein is CSVDLGGLGHNEQFF. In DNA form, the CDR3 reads TGCAGTGTGGACTTGGGAGGGTTAGGTCACAATGAGCAGTTCTTC.

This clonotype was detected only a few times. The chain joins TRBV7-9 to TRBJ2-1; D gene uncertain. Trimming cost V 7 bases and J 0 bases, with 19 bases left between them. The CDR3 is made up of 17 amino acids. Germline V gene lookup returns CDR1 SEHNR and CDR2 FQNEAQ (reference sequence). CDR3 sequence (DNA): TGTGCCAGCATCGGACCCCTCGTGGAAAGCTCCTACAATGAGCAGTTCTTC. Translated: CASIGPLVESSYNEQFF.

The CDR3 DNA reads as TGTGCCAGCAGTTTAGGGGCGGGAGGGCCTAGAGGCGAGCAGTTCTTC. This gives the protein CASSLGAGGPRGEQFF. This chain uses TRBV12-3 or TRBV12-4 with TRBJ2-1, with TRBD2 identical over 9 bases. J was trimmed by 10 bases and V by 1 base; bases with no gene match: 11. The length of the CDR3 is 16 residues.

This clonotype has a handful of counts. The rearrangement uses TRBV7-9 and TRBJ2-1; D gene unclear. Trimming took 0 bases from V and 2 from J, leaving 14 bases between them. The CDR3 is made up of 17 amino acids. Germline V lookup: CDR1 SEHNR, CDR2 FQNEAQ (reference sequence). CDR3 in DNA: TGTGCCAGCAGCTTAGCGGTGGGTAGGGATCCCTACAATGAGCAGTTCTTC. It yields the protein CASSLAVGRDPYNEQFF.